One and the same sample provided the 32 T cell receptor beta chains below, sequenced in a study of blood T cell repertoires in COVID-19. The assay was immunoSEQ multiplex PCR, and TCRdb's table has in-frame clones only and misses some. The repertoire holds approximately 230,000 clones, with around nine tenths as singletons. Material: peripheral blood. The source of these receptors is a woman in her thirties or forties who had recovered from COVID-19.

V is TRBV19 and J is TRBJ2-6, with 8 bases fitting TRBD1. Germline CDR1 LNHDA, CDR2 SQIVND (reference sequence). V dropped 6 bases and J dropped 0; count of bases not matched to a gene: 10. This CDR3 has 18 amino acids. The CDR3 DNA sequence: TGTGCCAGTAGGGCCCTCAGGACAGGGTACTCTGGGGCCAACGTCCTGACTTTC. Protein sequence: CASRALRTGYSGANVLTF.

This clone came up once. The chain carries TRBV28 and TRBJ2-7, with 9 bases fitting TRBD2. Trimming removed 5 bases from V and 4 bases from J; junction bases left unmatched: 9. This CDR3 has 15 amino acids. In germline, CDR1 is MDHEN, CDR2 SYDVKM. This chain's CDR3 is CASSPSGIPPYEQYF. The CDR3 coding sequence is TGTGCCAGCAGTCCTAGCGGGATCCCTCCTTACGAGCAGTACTTC.

The rearrangement uses TRBV19 and TRBJ2-3, with D perhaps TRBD1 (5 bases). Germline assignment: CDR1 LNHDA and CDR2 SQIVND (reference sequence). CDR3 length equals 15 residues. Trimming removed 3 bases at V and 2 bases at J, with 12 bases between. The CDR3 loop reads CASSMGDRITDTQYF. The DNA for the CDR3 is TGTGCCAGTAGTATGGGTGACAGAATCACAGATACGCAGTATTTT.

V usage is TRBV6-5 and J usage is TRBJ1-3, with D uncertain. With 4 bases removed from V and 0 bases from J, the gap between germline ends came to 7 bases. The CDR3 contains 14 residues. Germline loops: CDR1 MNHEY, CDR2 SVGAGI. CDR3 bases: TGTGCCAGCAGTTGGGCTTACTCTGGAAACACCATATATTTT. It codes for CASSWAYSGNTIYF.

This chain connects TRBV2 to TRBJ2-7, with TRBD2 as a possible D gene (6 bases). This CDR3 has 12 residues. The germline gives CDR1 SNHLY, CDR2 FYNNEI. V was pared by 8 bases and J by 2 bases, with 10 bases between. The CDR3 nucleotides read TGTGCCAGCTCCCGGGGGACCTACGAGCAGTACTTC. It is translated as CASSRGTYEQYF.

This rearrangement joins TRBV2 to TRBJ2-4; 10 positions match TRBD1. The length of the CDR3 is 16 residues. Germline V gene lookup returns CDR1 SNHLY and CDR2 FYNNEI. The junction had 3 bases not matched to a gene; V was cut back by 4 bases and J by 0 bases. In DNA, the CDR3 is TGTGCCAGCAGTGGAGACAGGGGGCTAGCCAAAAACATTCAGTACTTC. Protein: CASSGDRGLAKNIQYF.

The chain couples TRBV11-3 to TRBJ2-1; TRBD2 is a possible D gene (6 bases). The ends were cut back, 5 bases at V and 2 bases at J, with 13 bases in the middle. Germline loops: CDR1 SGHNT, CDR2 YENEEA. The CDR3 runs 15 residues. The DNA of the CDR3 is TGTGCCAGCAGCGCGACCGGGACTCCCTACAATGAGCAGTTCTTC. Protein: CASSATGTPYNEQFF.

The V gene is TRBV2, the J gene TRBJ2-2; D gene ambiguous. Germline CDR1 reads SNHLY; CDR2 reads FYNNEI. The ends were cut back, 5 bases at V and 10 bases at J, with 14 bases in the middle. The CDR3 has 13 residues. In DNA, the CDR3 is TGTGCCAGCAGTTTATACGACACGGCGGAGCTGTTTTTT. Protein sequence: CASSLYDTAELFF.

This chain joins TRBV10-1 and TRBJ2-1; 11 bases agree with TRBD2. This CDR3 contains 14 residues. Germline-derived CDR1 and CDR2 are WNHNN and SYGVQD (reference sequence). V was pared by 2 bases and J by 6 bases, with 0 bases of the junction left unmatched. Written as DNA, the CDR3 is TGCGCCAGCAGTGAGGGACTAGCGGGCAATGAGCAGTTCTTC. This encodes CASSEGLAGNEQFF.

This chain links TRBV29-1 with TRBJ2-3, with a possible D match to TRBD2 (7 bases). The V gene lost 0 bases and the J gene lost 2 bases, with 12 bases spanning the gap. Germline V gene data show CDR1 as SQVTM and CDR2 as ANQGSEA. The CDR3 length is 15 residues. Here the CDR3 reads CSVEERGQSTDTQYF. CDR3 sequence (DNA): TGCAGCGTTGAAGAGCGGGGGCAGTCCACAGATACGCAGTATTTT.

CDR3 in amino acids: CASSIPGQGDQPQHF. CDR3 DNA: TGTGCCAGCAGTATTCCGGGACAGGGGGATCAGCCCCAGCATTTT. The genes are TRBV2 and TRBJ1-5, with TRBD1 matching 11 bases. This CDR3 comprises 15 residues. The V and J ends lost 5 bases and 5 bases, in that order; junction bases with no gene match: 5. Germline V lookup: CDR1 SNHLY, CDR2 FYNNEI. Using reference TRBV2 and TRBJ1-5 for the parts outside the CDR3, the full variable domain is EPEVTQTPSHQVTQMGQEVILRCVPISNHLYFYWYRQILGQKVEFLVSFYNNEISEKSEIFDDQFSVERPDGSNFTLKIRSTKLEDSAMYFCASSIPGQGDQPQHFGDGTRLSIL.

The chain uses TRBV7-2 and TRBJ2-7; D remains ambiguous. The V end lost 5 bases, the J end lost 5 bases, and 13 bases lay between the germline ends. The CDR3 has 13 amino acids. Germline loops: CDR1 SGHTA, CDR2 FQGNSA. Written as DNA, the CDR3 is TGTGCCAGCAGCCTTGGGCCGGATCACGAGCAGTACTTC. Protein product: CASSLGPDHEQYF.

The chain uses TRBV7-9 and TRBJ1-2; 7 bases match TRBD1. Germline trimming cut 5 bases from V and 0 bases from J; bases unmatched to any gene: 9. CDR1 is SEHNR, CDR2 FQNEAQ, per germline (reference sequence). The CDR3 consists of 16 residues. Written as DNA, the CDR3 is TGTGCCAGCAGCCTCCAGGGGGAGATTACTAACTATGGCTACACCTTC. It is translated as CASSLQGEITNYGYTF.

V and J are TRBV19 and TRBJ1-2, with D uncertain. The CDR3 extends over 14 amino acids. CDR1 LNHDA and CDR2 SQIVND come from the germline V gene (reference sequence). Trimming cost V 1 base and J 4 bases, with 10 bases left between them. The CDR3: CASSIVSGSYGYTF. The CDR3, as DNA: TGTGCCAGTAGTATAGTAAGCGGCAGCTATGGCTACACCTTC.

The gene calls are TRBV6-6 and TRBJ2-1; possibly TRBD2 for D (6 bases). Per the germline V gene, CDR1 is MNHNY and CDR2 is SVGAGI (reference sequence). The V and J ends lost 7 bases and 2 bases respectively, with 15 bases between them. This CDR3 is built from 15 residues. The CDR3 loop reads CASMSRGTAYNEQFF. CDR3 nucleotide sequence: TGTGCCAGCATGAGTCGCGGGACTGCCTACAATGAGCAGTTCTTC.

The gene calls are TRBV25-1 and TRBJ2-7; 8 bases are shared with TRBD2. Looked up from germline, CDR1 is MGHDK and CDR2 is SYGVNS. The CDR3 contains 14 residues. After removal of 6 bases from V and 0 bases from J, the junction contained 4 bases not matched to a gene. The CDR3 region has the DNA TGTGCCAGCAGAAGCGGGGGCAGCTCCTACGAGCAGTACTTC. Translated: CASRSGGSSYEQYF.

The rearrangement uses TRBV29-1 and TRBJ2-1; 11 bases match TRBD2. V shed 4 bases and J 9 bases; nucleotides not matched to a gene: 8. There are 14 residues in the CDR3. CDR1 is SQVTM, CDR2 ANQGSEA, per germline. This CDR3 is CSVVGRLAGGEQFF. The CDR3 coding sequence is TGCAGCGTTGTGGGGCGTCTAGCGGGAGGTGAGCAGTTCTTC.

This clone was seen a single time. The J gene is TRBJ2-7, the V gene TRBV5-4, with 7 nucleotides matching TRBD1. With V trimmed by 2 bases and J by 0 bases, 5 bases remained unmatched. There are 15 residues in the CDR3. Germline CDR1 and CDR2: SGHNT and YYREEE (reference sequence). The CDR3 DNA sequence: TGTGCCAGCAGCTTTGACAGGGCATCCTCCTACGAGCAGTACTTC. Its translation: CASSFDRASSYEQYF. The variable domain in full, completed from reference TRBV5-4 and TRBJ2-7, reads ETGVTQSPTHLIKTRGQQVTLRCSSQSGHNTVSWYQQALGQGPQFIFQYYREEENGRGNFPPRFSGLQFPNYSSELNVNALELDDSALYLCASSFDRASSYEQYFGPGTRLTVT.

The genes are TRBV14 and TRBJ1-1; weak D call: TRBD1 (5 bases). This CDR3 region has 16 residues. CDR1 is SGHDN and CDR2 is FVKESK in the germline V gene. V lost 0 bases and J 4 bases, leaving 15 bases between the germline ends. CDR3 DNA sequence: TGTGCCAGCAGCCAAGATATGGGGGGATTTGGCACTGAAGCTTTCTTT. This gives the protein CASSQDMGGFGTEAFF.

J is TRBJ2-5 and V is TRBV29-1; 14 nucleotides line up with TRBD2. Germline-derived CDR1 and CDR2 are SQVTM and ANQGSEA. The CDR3 is 16 residues long. The V and J ends lost 4 bases and 0 bases, in that order; junction bases with no gene match: 4. CDR3 amino acids: CSVGLAGGRDQETQYF. CDR3 nucleotide sequence: TGCAGCGTTGGACTAGCGGGAGGGCGGGACCAAGAGACCCAGTACTTC.

This chain uses TRBV7-8 with TRBJ2-3; 7 bases line up with TRBD2. The ends lost 2 bases at V and 6 bases at J; junction bases unmatched: 14. Germline V gene sequence: CDR1 SGHVS, CDR2 FQNEAQ. CDR3 length: 17 amino acids. CDR3 amino acids: CASSLLVAGVYADTQYF. CDR3 sequence (DNA): TGTGCCAGCAGCTTATTAGTCGCGGGAGTATACGCGGATACGCAGTATTTT.

This rearrangement joins TRBV6-2 or TRBV6-3 to TRBJ2-4; TRBD1 matches at 9 bases. CDR3 length: 14 amino acids. Germline V CDR1 and CDR2: MNHEY, SVGEGT. With V trimmed by 1 base and J by 7 bases, 2 bases remained unmatched. The CDR3 DNA is TGTGCCAGCAGTTACTGGGGACAGGGTAACATTCAGTACTTC. This translates into CASSYWGQGNIQYF.

V usage is TRBV24-1 and J usage is TRBJ2-5, with 7 bases that match TRBD1. V was clipped by 4 bases and J by 0 bases; unmatched bases: 10. The CDR3 is 17 amino acids. CDR1 and CDR2 (germline): KGHDR, SFDVKD. The CDR3 nucleotides read TGTGCCACCAGTGACCCGACAGGGACGGAGTACCAAGAGACCCAGTACTTC. It encodes CATSDPTGTEYQETQYF.

The chain has TRBV7-3 and TRBJ2-1; D is uncertain. Between the trimmed V and J ends, which lost 1 base and 10 bases, there was a span of 5 bases. CDR3 length equals 11 residues. The germline V gene encodes CDR1 SGHTA and CDR2 FQGTGA. The chain's CDR3 is CASSLNSEQFF. The CDR3 coding sequence is TGTGCCAGCAGCTTAAACTCCGAGCAGTTCTTC.

The gene calls are TRBV7-2 and TRBJ1-6, with D perhaps TRBD1 (5 bases). The CDR3 runs 15 residues. V lost 3 bases, J lost 4 bases, and 10 bases lay in between. CDR1 is SGHTA and CDR2 is FQGNSA in the germline V gene. This CDR3 is CASSLIQGYNSPLHF. The CDR3, as DNA: TGTGCCAGCAGCTTGATCCAGGGTTATAATTCACCCCTCCACTTT.

Only a few counts were recorded for this clone. The chain recombines TRBV18 with TRBJ2-7, with 7 positions matching TRBD1. This CDR3 spans 14 amino acids. Germline V gene lookup returns CDR1 KGHSH and CDR2 LQKENI. V lost 1 base and J lost 2; bases outside the gene matches: 2. For the CDR3, the DNA is TGTGCCAGCTCACCACAGGGGGCAACCTACGAGCAGTACTTC. This gives the protein CASSPQGATYEQYF. Complete variable domain (other parts from reference TRBV18 and TRBJ2-7): NAGVMQNPRHLVRRRGQEARLRCSPMKGHSHVYWYRQLPEEGLKFMVYLQKENIIDESGMPKERFSAEFPKEGPSILRIQQVVRGDSAAYFCASSPQGATYEQYFGPGTRLTVT.

This sequence joins TRBV5-4 and TRBJ1-6; D is possibly TRBD1 (5 bases). V gave up 1 base and J gave up 8 bases, with 19 bases separating them. This CDR3 is 17 amino acids long. Looked up from germline, CDR1 is SGHNT and CDR2 is YYREEE (reference sequence). The CDR3 DNA reads as TGTGCCAGCAGCTTGTCCCTTGGGGGGAAACGGGATTCACCCCTCCACTTT. It yields the protein CASSLSLGGKRDSPLHF.

V gene TRBV28 combines with J gene TRBJ1-3, with D uncertain. V lost 1 base and J lost 0, with 10 bases in between. CDR1 MDHEN and CDR2 SYDVKM come from the germline V gene. The CDR3 has 16 amino acids. CDR3 DNA: TGTGCCAGCAGTTTATCAGGCCTACACTCTGGAAACACCATATATTTT. Amino acid sequence: CASSLSGLHSGNTIYF. Filled out from reference TRBV28 and TRBJ1-3, the complete variable domain reads DVKVTQSSRYLVKRTGEKVFLECVQDMDHENMFWYRQDPGLGLRLIYFSYDVKMKEKGDIPEGYSVSREKKERFSLILESASTNQTSMYLCASSLSGLHSGNTIYFGEGSWLTVV.

J is TRBJ2-2 and V is TRBV10-2; 11 bases are a match to TRBD1. The trim removed 7 bases at V and 1 base at J, leaving 8 bases unmatched. The CDR3 extends over 17 amino acids. Germline V CDR1 and CDR2: WSHSY, SAAADI. In DNA form, the CDR3 reads TGCGCCAGCACCGTCCCGGGACAGGGGGAGAACACCGGGGAGCTGTTTTTT. It encodes CASTVPGQGENTGELFF.

This clone was detected only once. J is TRBJ2-7 and V is TRBV9, with D uncertain. The V gene lost 0 bases and the J gene lost 0 bases, with 13 bases spanning the gap. The length of the CDR3 is 16 residues. Germline V gene data show CDR1 as SGDLS and CDR2 as YYNGEE. CDR3 coding DNA: TGTGCCAGCAGCGTAGATGACTTAAGGAGCTCCTACGAGCAGTACTTC. Protein: CASSVDDLRSSYEQYF.

The rearrangement uses TRBV19 and TRBJ2-5, with 11 bases identical to TRBD1. The J segment lost 4 bases and the V segment lost 5 bases, leaving 6 bases of the junction unmatched. The CDR3 covers 15 residues. CDR1 is LNHDA and CDR2 is SQIVND in the germline V gene (reference sequence). DNA for the CDR3: TGTGCCAGTAGTTGGACAGGGGGCCTCGGAGAGACCCAGTACTTC. Amino acid sequence: CASSWTGGLGETQYF.

V is TRBV5-6 and J is TRBJ2-2; no reliable D call. This CDR3 spans 16 amino acids. Trimming shortened V by 0 bases and J by 1 base, and 10 bases separated the two germline ends. Germline V gene data show CDR1 as SGHDT and CDR2 as YYEEEE. For the CDR3, the DNA is TGTGCCAGCAGCTTGGCGGGTCAGAAGAACACCGGGGAGCTGTTTTTT. Encoded protein: CASSLAGQKNTGELFF.